This T cell receptor beta chain came from a study of CD8+ T cells in alopecia areata. Study context: At a dose of 5 to 10 mg twice daily, oral tofacitinib was given to treated patients.

TCR sequencing used cDNA made by reverse transcription of extracted RNA. The protocol was immunoSEQ multiplex PCR, while the TCRdb copy is restricted to in-frame clones and leaves out a portion. This table has some 170,000 clones, 67% appearing once. The CDR3 is 12 residues long. Germline V lookup: CDR1 SQVTM, CDR2 ANQGSEA. V lost 7 bases, J lost 4 bases, and 13 bases lay in between. As concerns this clone: What it binds is unknown.

Patients with alopecia areata provided lesional scalp punch biopsies as well as peripheral blood. Study results and limitations: Relative to mice, TCR sharing across patients was less clear, a difference possibly HLA-related. Lesional scalp, notably in alopecia totalis/universalis, had clonality above that of normal scalp.

This chain connects TRBV29-1 to TRBJ1-1; no clear D. The origin of this receptor is a human donor with alopecia areata. The source material was CD8+ T cells sorted from blood, sampled at week 0. In DNA, the CDR3 is TGCAGCGGGGAGTACGCCGGCACTGAAGCTTTCTTT. Its protein is CSGEYAGTEAFF.